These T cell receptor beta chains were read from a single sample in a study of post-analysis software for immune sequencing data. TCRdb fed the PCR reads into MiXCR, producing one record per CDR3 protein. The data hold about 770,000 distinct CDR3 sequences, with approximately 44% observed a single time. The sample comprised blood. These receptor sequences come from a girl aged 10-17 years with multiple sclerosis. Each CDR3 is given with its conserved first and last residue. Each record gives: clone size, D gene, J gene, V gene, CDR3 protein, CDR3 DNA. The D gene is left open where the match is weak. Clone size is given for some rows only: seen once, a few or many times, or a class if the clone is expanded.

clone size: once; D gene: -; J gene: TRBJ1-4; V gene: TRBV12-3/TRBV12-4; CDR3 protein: CASSLNFPASEKLFF; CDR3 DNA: TGTGCCAGCAGTTTAAATTTCCCAGCGAGCGAAAAACTGTTTTTT
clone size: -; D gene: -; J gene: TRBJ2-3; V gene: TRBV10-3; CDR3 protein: CATSIHAASTDTQYF; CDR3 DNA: TGTGCCACCAGCATCCATGCCGCTAGTACAGATACGCAGTATTTT
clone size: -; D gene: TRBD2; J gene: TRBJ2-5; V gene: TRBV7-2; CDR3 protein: CASSSGLAIQETQYF; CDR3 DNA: TGTGCCAGCAGCTCGGGACTAGCGATCCAAGAGACCCAGTACTTC
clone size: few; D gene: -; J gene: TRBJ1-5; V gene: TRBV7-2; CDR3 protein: CASSLGRAQGNQPQHF; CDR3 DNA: TGTGCCAGCAGCTTAGGTCGGGCGCAGGGGAATCAGCCCCAGCATTTT
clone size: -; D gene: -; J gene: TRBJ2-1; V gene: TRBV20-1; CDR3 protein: CSPWGPSSYNEQFF; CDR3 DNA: TGCAGTCCCTGGGGACCCAGCTCCTACAATGAGCAGTTCTTC
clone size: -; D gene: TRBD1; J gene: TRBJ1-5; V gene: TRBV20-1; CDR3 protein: CSARKTGQQPQHF; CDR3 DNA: TGCAGTGCTAGAAAGACAGGGCAACAGCCCCAGCATTTT
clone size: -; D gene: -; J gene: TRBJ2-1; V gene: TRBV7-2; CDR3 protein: CASSLRGGGDSYNEQFF; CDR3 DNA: TGTGCCAGCAGCCTTCGTGGGGGCGGAGACTCCTACAATGAGCAGTTCTTC
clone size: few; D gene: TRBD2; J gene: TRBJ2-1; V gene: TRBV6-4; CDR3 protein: CASSRTSGDYNEQFF; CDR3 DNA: TGTGCCAGCAGTAGGACTAGCGGGGACTACAATGAGCAGTTCTTC
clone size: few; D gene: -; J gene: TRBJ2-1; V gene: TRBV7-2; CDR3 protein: CASSLAAGAYNEQFF; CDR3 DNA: TGTGCCAGCAGCTTAGCGGCAGGGGCGTACAATGAGCAGTTCTTC
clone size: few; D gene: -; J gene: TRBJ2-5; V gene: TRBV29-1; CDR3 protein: CSVVSGGGETQYF; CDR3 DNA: TGCAGCGTTGTCTCCGGGGGCGGAGAGACCCAGTACTTC
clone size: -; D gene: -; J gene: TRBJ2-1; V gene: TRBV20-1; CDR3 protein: CSARHSLSYNEQFF; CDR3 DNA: TGCAGTGCTAGACACAGTCTCTCCTACAATGAGCAGTTCTTC
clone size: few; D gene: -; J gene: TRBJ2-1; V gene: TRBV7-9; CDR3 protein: CASSPSEGPYNEQFF; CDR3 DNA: TGTGCCAGCAGCCCCTCAGAGGGACCCTACAATGAGCAGTTCTTC
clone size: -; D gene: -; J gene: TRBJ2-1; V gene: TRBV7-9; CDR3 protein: CASSLGREYTDEQFF; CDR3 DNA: TGTGCCAGCAGCTTAGGTAGGGAGTATACCGATGAGCAGTTCTTC
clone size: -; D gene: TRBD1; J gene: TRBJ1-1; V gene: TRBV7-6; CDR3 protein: CASSLEVGQGVTEAFF; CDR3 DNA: TGTGCCAGCAGCTTAGAGGTGGGACAGGGTGTAACTGAAGCTTTCTTT
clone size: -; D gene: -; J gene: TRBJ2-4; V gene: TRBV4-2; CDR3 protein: CASSPIQETEKNIQYF; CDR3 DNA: TGTGCCAGCAGCCCAATACAGGAGACAGAAAAAAACATTCAGTACTTC
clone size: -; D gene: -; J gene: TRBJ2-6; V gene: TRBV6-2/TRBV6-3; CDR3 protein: CASSYPSSGAGANVLTF; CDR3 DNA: TGTGCCAGCAGTTACCCCTCATCAGGGGCTGGGGCCAACGTCCTGACTTTC
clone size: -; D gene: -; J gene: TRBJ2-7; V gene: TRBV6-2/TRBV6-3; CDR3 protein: CASSPTTVPDEQYF; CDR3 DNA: TGTGCCAGCAGTCCCACCACAGTGCCAGACGAGCAGTACTTC
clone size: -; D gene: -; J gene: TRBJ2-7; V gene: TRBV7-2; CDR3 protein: CASSLERSYEQYF; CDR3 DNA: TGTGCCAGCAGCTTGGAAAGGAGCTACGAGCAGTACTTC
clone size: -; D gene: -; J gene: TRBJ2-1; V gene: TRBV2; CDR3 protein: CASSYHTRNEQFF; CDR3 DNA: TGTGCCAGCAGTTACCACACACGGAATGAGCAGTTCTTC
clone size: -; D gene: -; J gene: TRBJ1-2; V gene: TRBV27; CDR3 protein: CASSTAAGVGYTF; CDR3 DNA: TGTGCCAGCAGTACCGCCGCAGGGGTGGGCTACACCTTC
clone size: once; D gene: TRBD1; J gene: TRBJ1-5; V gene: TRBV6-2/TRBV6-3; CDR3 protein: CASRHGTAFNQPQHF; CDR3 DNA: TGTGCCAGCAGACACGGGACAGCCTTCAATCAGCCCCAGCATTTT
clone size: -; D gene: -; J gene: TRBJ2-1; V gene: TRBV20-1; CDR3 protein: CSASVASPTINEQFF; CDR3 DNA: TGCAGTGCTAGTGTTGCATCTCCTACAATCAATGAGCAGTTCTTC
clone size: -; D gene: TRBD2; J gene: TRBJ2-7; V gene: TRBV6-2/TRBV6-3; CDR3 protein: CASSYGTPGGEQYF; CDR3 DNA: TGTGCCAGCAGTTACGGGACACCGGGGGGGGAGCAGTACTTC
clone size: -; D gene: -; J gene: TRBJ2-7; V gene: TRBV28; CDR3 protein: CASSPSGPPYEQYF; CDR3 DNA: TGTGCCAGCAGTCCCAGTGGACCCCCCTACGAGCAGTACTTC
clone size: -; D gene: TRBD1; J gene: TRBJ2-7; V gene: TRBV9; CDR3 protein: CASSLRQGGPTNPYEQYF; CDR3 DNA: TGTGCCAGCAGCTTACGACAGGGGGGCCCCACCAACCCGTACGAGCAGTACTTC
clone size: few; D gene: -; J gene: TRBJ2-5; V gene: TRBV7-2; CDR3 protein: CASSKLAYQETQYF; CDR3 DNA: TGTGCCAGCAGTAAACTAGCCTACCAAGAGACCCAGTACTTC
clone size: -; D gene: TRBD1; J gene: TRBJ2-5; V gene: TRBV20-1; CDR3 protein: CRAHRGKETQYF; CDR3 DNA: TGCAGGGCTCACAGGGGGAAAGAGACCCAGTACTTC
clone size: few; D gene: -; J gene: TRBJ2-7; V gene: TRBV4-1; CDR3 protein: CASSQAIGLAPEQYF; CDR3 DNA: TGCGCCAGCAGCCAAGCAATCGGGCTAGCCCCGGAGCAGTACTTC
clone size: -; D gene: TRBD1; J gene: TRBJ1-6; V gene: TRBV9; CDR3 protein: CASSDPGQGNYNSPLHF; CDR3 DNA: TGTGCCAGCAGCGATCCGGGACAGGGGAACTATAATTCACCCCTCCACTTT
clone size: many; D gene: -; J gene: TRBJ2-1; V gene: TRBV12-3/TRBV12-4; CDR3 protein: CASSRGGRYNEQFF; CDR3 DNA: TGTGCCAGCAGTCGAGGGGGGAGATACAATGAGCAGTTCTTC
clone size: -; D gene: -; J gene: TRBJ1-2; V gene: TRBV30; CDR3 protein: CAWTGRERYGHTF; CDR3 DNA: TGTGCCTGGACGGGCAGAGAGCGTTATGGCCACACCTTC
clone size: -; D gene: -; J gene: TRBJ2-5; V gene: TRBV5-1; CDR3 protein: CASSDGTRGETQYF; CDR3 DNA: TGCGCCAGCAGCGACGGGACAAGGGGAGAGACCCAGTACTTC
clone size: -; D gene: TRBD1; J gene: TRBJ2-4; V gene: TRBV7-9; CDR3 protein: CASSDGTGLAKNIQYF; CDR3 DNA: TGTGCCAGCAGCGACGGGACAGGCCTAGCCAAAAACATTCAGTACTTC
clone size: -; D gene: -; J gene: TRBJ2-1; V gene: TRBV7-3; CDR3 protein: CASSHRPAATYNEQFF; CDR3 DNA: TGTGCCAGCAGTCACCGTCCAGCGGCAACCTACAATGAGCAGTTCTTC
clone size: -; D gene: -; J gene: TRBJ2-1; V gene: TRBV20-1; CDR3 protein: CSAEPGLSYNEQFF; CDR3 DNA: TGCAGTGCGGAACCGGGTCTGTCCTACAATGAGCAGTTCTTC
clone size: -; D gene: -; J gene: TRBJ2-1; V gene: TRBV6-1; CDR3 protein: CASSEDGEPYNEQFF; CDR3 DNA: TGTGCCAGCAGTGAAGATGGAGAACCCTACAATGAGCAGTTCTTC
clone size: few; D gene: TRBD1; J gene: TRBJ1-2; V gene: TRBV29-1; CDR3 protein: CSVETDRGWYGYTF; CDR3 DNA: TGCAGCGTTGAAACGGACAGGGGGTGGTATGGCTACACCTTC
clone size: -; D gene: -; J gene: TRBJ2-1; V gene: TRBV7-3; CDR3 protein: CASSLSPTREIYNEQFF; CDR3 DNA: TGTGCCAGCAGCTTATCCCCCACTCGGGAAATATACAATGAGCAGTTCTTC
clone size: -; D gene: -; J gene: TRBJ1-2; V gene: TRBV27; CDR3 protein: CASRVGAPAHYGYTF; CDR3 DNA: TGTGCCAGCAGGGTAGGGGCGCCAGCCCACTATGGCTACACCTTC
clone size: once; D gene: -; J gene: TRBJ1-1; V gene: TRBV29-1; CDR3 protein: CSVPGRGGANTEACF; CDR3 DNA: TGCAGCGTGCCCGGTCGGGGGGGAGCGAACACTGAAGCTTGCTTT
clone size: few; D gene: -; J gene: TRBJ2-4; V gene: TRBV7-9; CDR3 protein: CASSLGGYIQYF; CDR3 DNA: TGTGCCAGCAGCTTAGGGGGGTACATTCAGTACTTC
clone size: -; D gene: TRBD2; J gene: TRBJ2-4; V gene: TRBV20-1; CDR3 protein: CSARVWTSEIAKNIQYF; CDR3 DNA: TGCAGTGCTAGAGTATGGACTAGCGAGATAGCCAAAAACATTCAGTACTTC
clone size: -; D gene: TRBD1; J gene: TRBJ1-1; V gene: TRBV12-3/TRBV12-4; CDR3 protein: CASSPGTVKAFF; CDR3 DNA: TGTGCCAGCAGTCCGGGGACAGTCAAAGCTTTCTTT
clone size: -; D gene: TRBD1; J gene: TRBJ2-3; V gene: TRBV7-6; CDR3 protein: CASSRTGGYADTQYF; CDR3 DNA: TGTGCCAGCAGCCGAACAGGGGGTTACGCAGATACGCAGTATTTT
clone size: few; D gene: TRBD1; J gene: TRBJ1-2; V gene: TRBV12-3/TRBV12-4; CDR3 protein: CASSSLTGEGYTF; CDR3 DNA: TGTGCCAGCAGTTCCCTGACAGGGGAGGGCTACACCTTC
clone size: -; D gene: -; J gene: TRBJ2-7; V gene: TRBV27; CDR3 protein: CASSLNVDREQYF; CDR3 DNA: TGTGCCAGCAGTTTAAATGTTGACCGCGAGCAGTACTTC
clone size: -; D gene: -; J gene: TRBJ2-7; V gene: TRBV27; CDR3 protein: CASSLEGATIYEQYF; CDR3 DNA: TGTGCCAGCAGTTTGGAAGGGGCGACGATCTACGAGCAGTACTTC
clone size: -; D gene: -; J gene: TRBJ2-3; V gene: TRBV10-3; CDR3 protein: CAISEAGGGSTDTQYF; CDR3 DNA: TGTGCCATCAGTGAGGCGGGCGGAGGGAGCACAGATACGCAGTATTTT
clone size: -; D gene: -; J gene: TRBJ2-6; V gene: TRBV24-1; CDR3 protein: CATSPGHGSGANVLTF; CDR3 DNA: TGTGCCACCAGTCCCGGTCATGGGTCTGGGGCCAACGTCCTGACTTTC
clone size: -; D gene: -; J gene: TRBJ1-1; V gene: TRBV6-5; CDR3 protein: CASREDGRTGAEAFF; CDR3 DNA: TGTGCCAGCAGGGAAGACGGACGGACCGGGGCTGAAGCTTTCTTT
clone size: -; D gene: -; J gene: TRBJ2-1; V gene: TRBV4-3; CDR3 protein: CASSQDLYAGQPRYNEQFF; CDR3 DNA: TGCGCCAGCAGCCAAGATTTATACGCTGGCCAGCCCAGGTACAATGAGCAGTTCTTC
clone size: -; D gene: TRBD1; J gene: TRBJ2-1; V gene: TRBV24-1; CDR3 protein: CATSDLDRASGEQFF; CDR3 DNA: TGTGCCACCAGTGATCTGGACAGGGCTTCTGGAGAGCAGTTCTTC
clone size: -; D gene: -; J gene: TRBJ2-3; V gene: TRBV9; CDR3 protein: CASSGHSGPVGDTQYF; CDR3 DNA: TGTGCCAGCAGCGGACATAGCGGCCCCGTAGGGGATACGCAGTATTTT
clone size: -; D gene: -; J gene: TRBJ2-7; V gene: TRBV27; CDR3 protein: CATGHGPYEQYF; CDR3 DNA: TGTGCCACGGGACACGGGCCCTACGAGCAGTACTTC
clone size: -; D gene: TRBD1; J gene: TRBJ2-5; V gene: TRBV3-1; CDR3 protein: CASSQTGGEGETQYF; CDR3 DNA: TGTGCCAGCAGCCAGACAGGGGGCGAAGGAGAGACCCAGTACTTC
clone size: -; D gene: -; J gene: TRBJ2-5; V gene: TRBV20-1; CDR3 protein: CSARGGRGKEETQYF; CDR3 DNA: TGCAGTGCTAGAGGGGGGCGGGGGAAGGAAGAGACCCAGTACTTC
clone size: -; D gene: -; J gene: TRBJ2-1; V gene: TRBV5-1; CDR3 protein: CASNPRDFSYEQFF; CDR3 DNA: TGCGCCAGCAACCCTCGGGATTTCTCTTATGAGCAGTTCTTC
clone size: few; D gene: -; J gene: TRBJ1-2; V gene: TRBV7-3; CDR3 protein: CASSPVPGGGYTF; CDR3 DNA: TGTGCCAGCAGCCCTGTCCCAGGTGGAGGCTACACCTTC
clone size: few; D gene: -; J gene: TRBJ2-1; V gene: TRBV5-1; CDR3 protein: CASSLRGELYNEQFF; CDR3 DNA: TGCGCCAGCAGCTTGCGAGGGGAACTATACAATGAGCAGTTCTTC